Below, 3 T cell receptor beta chains from the same sample are listed, as sequenced in a study of blood T cell repertoires in COVID-19. This table comes from immunoSEQ multiplex PCR, and its TCRdb copy is limited to in-frame clones, with some not included. The table includes about 250,000 clones, roughly 86% detected once. The sample comprised peripheral blood. Receptors originate from a woman at least 80 years old with COVID-19, enrolled during active disease.

The chain employs TRBV30 and TRBJ1-2, with 8 bases identical to TRBD1. The CDR3 extends over 15 amino acids. Germline lookup yields CDR1 GTSNPN and CDR2 SVGIG (reference sequence). V shed 7 bases, J shed 8 bases, and the junction held 18 bases outside the gene matches. The CDR3, as DNA: TGTGCCTCGGCCTCCCCGACAGGGGCGCGATTCGGCTACACCTTC. It translates to CASASPTGARFGYTF. Full variable domain (rest looked up from reference TRBV30 and TRBJ1-2): SQTIHQWPATLVQPVGSPLSLECTVEGTSNPNLYWYRQAAGRGLQLLFYSVGIGQISSEVPQNLSASRPQDRQFILSSKKLLLSDSGFYLCASASPTGARFGYTFGSGTRLTVV.

This sequence joins TRBV11-2 and TRBJ2-6; 12 bases map to TRBD1. Germline V lookup: CDR1 SGHAT, CDR2 FQNNGV. The CDR3 runs 19 residues. J was trimmed by 2 bases and V by 4 bases; bases with no gene match: 9. Here the CDR3 DNA reads TGTGCCAGCAGCTCGAACTCCGGGACAGGGGGCGCTGGGGCCAACGTCCTGACTTTC. Protein product: CASSSNSGTGGAGANVLTF.

In this sample, this clone turned up a few times. This chain joins TRBV5-1 and TRBJ2-2, with 7 bases identical to TRBD1. The CDR3 has 16 residues. The V gene's germline CDR1 is SGHRS and CDR2 YFSETQ. Trimming at V came to 0 bases and at J to 2 bases, leaving 4 bases not matched to a gene. The CDR3 coding sequence is TGCGCCAGCAGCTTGGCGGGACAGATAAACACCGGGGAGCTGTTTTTT. This gives the protein CASSLAGQINTGELFF.